Shown below are 11 T cell receptor beta chains from a single sample sequenced in a study of T-cell memory formation after mild COVID-19. TCRdb analysed the 5' RACE reads with MiXCR anew, one entry per CDR3 protein. The sample records approximately 500,000 distinct CDR3 sequences, around 25% being singletons. The sample comprised PBMCs or a T cell subset sorted from them (not recorded which). Receptors were obtained from an adult woman who had mild COVID-19 (a few samples of this study predate the infection). Cell type and time point are not known.

This clonotype has only a few counts. The V gene is TRBV4-2, the J gene TRBJ2-7, with D possibly called TRBD1 or TRBD2 (5 bases each). V dropped 4 bases and J dropped 4 bases, with 20 bases sitting between them. The CDR3 sequence is 16 residues long. Germline V gene data show CDR1 as LGHNA and CDR2 as YNFKEQ. The CDR3 DNA reads as TGTGCCAGCAGCCCCGAACTTTTAGGGACGGGGTACGAGCAGTACTTC. Its protein product is CASSPELLGTGYEQYF.

This clonotype appeared a few times. CDR3 residues: CASSAGDRGTEAFF. In DNA form, the CDR3 reads TGTGCCAGCAGTGCAGGGGATAGAGGCACTGAAGCTTTCTTT. This sequence joins TRBV6-5 and TRBJ1-1; perhaps TRBD1 as D (6 bases). V lost 5 bases, J lost 4 bases, and 14 bases lay in between. The CDR3 runs 14 residues. Germline V gene data show CDR1 as MNHEY and CDR2 as SVGAGI.

This chain joins TRBV7-9 and TRBJ2-1, with 10 bases that match TRBD2. Germline V lookup: CDR1 SEHNR, CDR2 FQNEAQ (reference sequence). V dropped 6 bases and J dropped 0; count of bases not matched to a gene: 8. The CDR3 runs to 17 residues. The CDR3 spells CASSDSGRTNSYNEQFF. CDR3 sequence (DNA): TGTGCCAGCAGTGATAGCGGGAGGACAAACTCCTACAATGAGCAGTTCTTC. The variable domain in full, with the rest retrieved from reference TRBV7-9 and TRBJ2-1, is DTGVSQNPRHKITKRGQNVTFRCDPISEHNRLYWYRQTLGQGPEFLTYFQNEAQLEKSRLLSDRFSAERPKGSFSTLEIQRTEQGDSAMYLCASSDSGRTNSYNEQFFGPGTRLTVL.

This clonotype was observed a few times. This chain uses TRBV29-1 with TRBJ1-1; D is unclear. This CDR3 is 12 amino acids long. V lost 0 bases to trimming and J lost 7 bases, with 9 bases between them. Looked up from germline, CDR1 is SQVTM and CDR2 is ANQGSEA. This CDR3 is CSVEDLSREAFF. Here the CDR3 DNA reads TGCAGCGTTGAAGATCTGAGTCGTGAAGCTTTCTTT.

This chain connects TRBV5-1 to TRBJ2-3; D tentatively reads TRBD1 or TRBD2 (6 bases each). V dropped 0 bases and J dropped 4 bases, with 12 bases sitting between them. The CDR3 extends over 15 amino acids. Germline CDR1 reads SGHRS; CDR2 reads YFSETQ. CDR3 nucleotide sequence: TGCGCCAGCAGCTTGGGAGGGGGGACGGCAGATACGCAGTATTTT. Its translation is CASSLGGGTADTQYF.

This chain links TRBV24-1 with TRBJ2-5, with TRBD1 matching 7 bases. The V gene end was trimmed by 4 bases and the J gene end by 5 bases; junction bases not matched to a gene: 9. The CDR3 has 15 residues. Germline CDR1 and CDR2: KGHDR and SFDVKD. The DNA of the CDR3 is TGTGCCACCAGTGACCCGACAGGGAAGAGGGAGACCCAGTACTTC. As protein: CATSDPTGKRETQYF.

The chain has TRBV6-6 and TRBJ1-5; D is undetermined. The CDR3 runs to 13 residues. Germline V lookup: CDR1 MNHNY, CDR2 SVGAGI (reference sequence). The V gene lost 7 bases and the J gene lost 0 bases, with 7 bases spanning the gap. CDR3 residues: CASTPNSNQPQHF. DNA of the CDR3: TGTGCCAGCACCCCGAATAGCAATCAGCCCCAGCATTTT.

This clonotype was found a few times. The chain recombines TRBV20-1 with TRBJ2-3; either TRBD1 or TRBD2 may supply D (6 bases each). Trimming removed 7 bases from V and 2 bases from J, with 22 bases in between. This CDR3 is built from 16 residues. Germline CDR1 DFQATT, CDR2 SNEGSKA (reference sequence). This CDR3 reads CSVPSEGGLLTDTQYF. The CDR3 coding sequence is TGCAGTGTTCCCTCGGAGGGGGGCCTCCTCACAGATACGCAGTATTTT.

This chain joins TRBV24-1 and TRBJ2-3; D ambiguous. Germline CDR1 and CDR2: KGHDR and SFDVKD. Trimming pared 4 bases from V and 8 bases from J, leaving 12 bases between. The CDR3 has 13 residues. The CDR3 coding sequence is TGTGCCACCAGTGACCGATTACGACCTACGCAGTATTTT. Its protein is CATSDRLRPTQYF.

This clonotype occurred many times. V is TRBV3-1 and J is TRBJ2-5; a weak D match, TRBD2 (6 bases). CDR1 is LGHDT and CDR2 is YNNKEL in the germline V gene (reference sequence). V lost 3 bases, J lost 5 bases, and 16 bases lay in between. The CDR3 has 15 residues. The CDR3 bases are TGTGCCAGCAGCCAGGGTCGGGGGTATAGTGAGACCCAGTACTTC. This encodes CASSQGRGYSETQYF.

V is TRBV24-1 and J is TRBJ2-6, with 8 bases that match TRBD1. After removal of 4 bases from V and 1 base from J, the junction contained 5 bases not matched to a gene. Germline-derived CDR1 and CDR2 are KGHDR and SFDVKD. The CDR3 runs to 17 residues. CDR3 sequence reads: CATSDGQGRSGANVLTF. CDR3 nucleotides: TGTGCCACCAGTGACGGACAGGGAAGGTCTGGGGCCAACGTCCTGACTTTC.